The 31 T cell receptor beta chains below were found in one sample sequenced in a study of T cells in localized non-small cell lung cancer. The protocol was immunoSEQ multiplex PCR, while the TCRdb copy is restricted to in-frame clones and leaves out a portion. The data hold 25,000 or so clones, with around 87% observed a single time. The source was PBMCs, collected before any cancer treatment. Every receptor here comes from a man aged 40 to 75 with stage II lung adenocarcinoma.

This clone was seen only once. The rearrangement links TRBV29-1 to TRBJ2-7, with 9 bases matching TRBD1. J gave up 5 bases and V 6 bases, and 17 bases lay outside the gene matches. The germline V gene has CDR1 SQVTM and CDR2 ANQGSEA. The length of the CDR3 is 16 residues. The CDR3 coding sequence is TGCAGCGTCGGAACAGGGGGCAGGAGAAAGAGCCACGAGCAGTACTTC. As protein: CSVGTGGRRKSHEQYF.

This chain joins TRBV7-3 and TRBJ2-5; D possibly corresponds to TRBD2 (5 bases). V was pared by 1 base and J by 3 bases, with 15 bases between. CDR1 SGHTA and CDR2 FQGTGA come from the germline V gene. The CDR3 extends over 16 amino acids. This CDR3 is CASSLMADPREETQYF. CDR3 sequence (DNA): TGTGCCAGCAGCTTAATGGCAGACCCGAGGGAAGAGACCCAGTACTTC.

This clone was seen once. V and J are TRBV19 and TRBJ2-5; 7 bases line up with TRBD2. After removal of 5 bases from V and 3 bases from J, the junction contained 6 bases not matched to a gene. This CDR3 is built from 14 residues. Germline V lookup: CDR1 LNHDA, CDR2 SQIVND (reference sequence). The CDR3 region has the DNA TGTGCCAGTAGTTCTAGGGGACTAAAAGAGACCCAGTACTTC. This codes for CASSSRGLKETQYF.

The chain has TRBV19 and TRBJ1-5; unclear D gene. Trimming left V 3 bases short and J 0 bases short, with 12 bases between. Germline V gene sequence: CDR1 LNHDA, CDR2 SQIVND (reference sequence). The CDR3 is 16 residues long. The CDR3 here is CASSMLGSFSNQPQHF. As DNA, the CDR3 is TGTGCCAGTAGTATGTTGGGGAGCTTTAGCAATCAGCCCCAGCATTTT.

This rearrangement joins TRBV30 to TRBJ1-2; D is unresolved. V dropped 8 bases and J dropped 7 bases, with 11 bases sitting between them. The CDR3 has 10 residues. Germline V gives CDR1 GTSNPN, CDR2 SVGIG (reference sequence). CDR3 sequence reads: CALRSFGYTF. The CDR3 nucleotides read TGTGCCCTCCGTAGTTTTGGCTACACCTTC.

The CDR3 bases are TGTGCCAGCAGTGAATGGAGGGCCGCTAACTATGGCTACACCTTC. Amino acid sequence: CASSEWRAANYGYTF. The V gene is TRBV2, the J gene TRBJ1-2; D remains unclear. The CDR3 totals 15 residues. Trimming took off 2 bases at V and 0 bases at J, with 10 bases between the two ends. CDR1 and CDR2 (germline): SNHLY, FYNNEI.

This chain connects TRBV6-5 to TRBJ2-7, with a weak D call TRBD1 (6 bases). V lost 7 bases and J 3 bases, leaving 19 bases between the germline ends. CDR1 and CDR2 from the germline V gene are MNHEY and SVGAGI. There are 15 residues in the CDR3. CDR3 sequence: CASKRGQSRDYEQYF. DNA of the CDR3: TGTGCCAGCAAAAGAGGACAGTCCCGCGACTACGAGCAGTACTTC.

V usage is TRBV5-1 and J usage is TRBJ2-5, with D possibly matching TRBD1 (7 bases). Trimming stripped 8 bases from V and 4 bases from J, with 15 bases between. Germline CDR1 reads SGHRS; CDR2 reads YFSETQ. This CDR3 is built from 13 residues. The CDR3 here is CARAQGGGETQYF. DNA for the CDR3: TGCGCCAGGGCCCAGGGGGGAGGAGAGACCCAGTACTTC.

The CDR3 DNA sequence: TGTGCCAGCACCGACCGGGGGTGGCGTTCCCATGGGAACTATGGCTACACCTTC. Translation gives CASTDRGWRSHGNYGYTF. The chain is built from TRBV28 and TRBJ1-2, with D possibly being TRBD1 (5 bases). Looked up from germline, CDR1 is MDHEN and CDR2 is SYDVKM. V lost 7 bases, J lost 2 bases, and 26 bases lay in between. This CDR3 has 18 amino acids.

This clone was seen a handful of times. The chain is built from TRBV30 and TRBJ2-1; 9 positions agree with TRBD1. Germline CDR1 GTSNPN, CDR2 SVGIG (reference sequence). After removal of 1 base from V and 9 bases from J, the junction contained 10 bases not matched to a gene. This CDR3 spans 15 amino acids. CDR3 bases: TGTGCCTGGAGTGCCCGGGACAGGGATAGCGGTGAGCAGTTCTTC. Translation: CAWSARDRDSGEQFF.

The genes are TRBV19 and TRBJ1-5; 9 bases match TRBD1. The CDR3 spans 13 residues. V lost 8 bases, J lost 6 bases, and 5 bases stayed unmatched. Germline CDR1 LNHDA, CDR2 SQIVND (reference sequence). CDR3: CASGRQGGQPQHF. The CDR3 nucleotides read TGTGCCAGTGGGAGACAGGGGGGTCAGCCCCAGCATTTT.

This clone appeared once. Here the CDR3 DNA reads TGTGCCAGCAGCGCCTCGGAAGGGGACGAGCAGTACTTC. As protein: CASSASEGDEQYF. The V gene is TRBV9, the J gene TRBJ2-7; a possible D gene is TRBD1 (5 bases). CDR1 is SGDLS, CDR2 YYNGEE, per germline. The CDR3 is 13 residues long. Trimming removed 3 bases from V and 5 bases from J, with 12 bases in between.

V usage is TRBV29-1 and J usage is TRBJ2-7; 7 positions agree with TRBD2. J lost 5 bases, V lost 6 bases, and 13 bases had no gene match. CDR1 and CDR2 (germline): SQVTM, ANQGSEA. The CDR3 runs to 14 residues. CDR3 nucleotides: TGCAGCGTCGGTTACCGGGAGGCGGGCCACGAGCAGTACTTC. Translating gives CSVGYREAGHEQYF.

The V gene is TRBV7-3, the J gene TRBJ1-4; 8 bases are a match to TRBD1. The CDR3 has 14 amino acids. Germline V gives CDR1 SGHTA, CDR2 FQGTGA. With V trimmed by 9 bases and J by 4 bases, 7 bases remained unmatched. This chain's CDR3 is CARYRDRINEKLFF. DNA for the CDR3: TGTGCCAGATATCGGGACAGGATTAATGAAAAACTGTTTTTT.

This rearrangement joins TRBV28 to TRBJ1-1; D remains ambiguous. V lost 4 bases and J 1 base, leaving 7 bases between the germline ends. The CDR3 has 13 residues. From germline, CDR1 is MDHEN and CDR2 SYDVKM. DNA of the CDR3: TGTGCCAGCAGTTACGGCCAGAACACTGAAGCTTTCTTT. Translating it yields CASSYGQNTEAFF.

A single count supports this clone. J is TRBJ1-2 and V is TRBV4-3; perhaps TRBD1 as D (6 bases). Between the trimmed V and J ends, which lost 3 bases and 2 bases, there was a span of 13 bases. Germline lookup yields CDR1 LGHNA and CDR2 YSLEER. The CDR3 contains 15 residues. The CDR3 spells CASSQDLTGNYGYTF. The CDR3 coding sequence is TGCGCCAGCAGCCAGGACCTTACAGGGAACTATGGCTACACCTTC.

This rearrangement joins TRBV30 to TRBJ2-2, with 9 bases that match TRBD1. Germline CDR1 GTSNPN, CDR2 SVGIG (reference sequence). This CDR3 is built from 18 residues. V lost 5 bases, J lost 4 bases, and 17 bases stayed unmatched. The CDR3 nucleotides are TGTGCCTGGGAGGGAGGAGGGACAGGGATTGGAGGCACCGGGGAGCTGTTTTTT. Translating gives CAWEGGGTGIGGTGELFF.

The rearrangement joins TRBV19 to TRBJ2-6; D is undetermined. Germline assignment: CDR1 LNHDA and CDR2 SQIVND (reference sequence). The CDR3 spans 15 residues. With 11 bases removed from V and 0 bases from J, the gap between germline ends came to 14 bases. CDR3 protein: CAATKGTSGANVLTF. In DNA form, the CDR3 reads TGTGCCGCCACGAAGGGAACCTCTGGGGCCAACGTCCTGACTTTC.

This chain connects TRBV6-5 to TRBJ2-1, with 8 nucleotides matching TRBD1. With V trimmed by 6 bases and J by 6 bases, 4 bases remained unmatched. From germline, CDR1 is MNHEY and CDR2 SVGAGI. There are 13 residues in the CDR3. The CDR3 region has the DNA TGTGCCAGCAGAGGGACAGGCTCCAATGAGCAGTTCTTC. Translation gives CASRGTGSNEQFF.

The gene calls are TRBV19 and TRBJ1-1; weak D call: TRBD1 (6 bases). The germline V gene has CDR1 LNHDA and CDR2 SQIVND (reference sequence). Trimming took 10 bases from V and 4 from J, leaving 16 bases between them. The length of the CDR3 is 13 residues. CDR3: CATRGGGFTEAFF. The CDR3 DNA follows: TGTGCCACCCGAGGGGGTGGGTTCACTGAAGCTTTCTTT.

The chain links TRBV7-2 to TRBJ2-3; TRBD2 is a possible D gene (7 bases). There are 16 residues in the CDR3. Germline CDR1 is SGHTA and CDR2 is FQGNSA. Between the trimmed V and J ends, which lost 5 bases and 3 bases, there was a span of 18 bases. CDR3 in amino acids: CASSLGTGRGTDTQYF. CDR3 DNA: TGTGCCAGCAGCCTAGGTACAGGGAGGGGTACAGATACGCAGTATTTT.

The count of this clone is one. V usage is TRBV27 and J usage is TRBJ2-1; D is undetermined. Germline V CDR1 and CDR2: MNHEY, SMNVEV (reference sequence). Trimming stripped 1 base from V and 2 bases from J, with 9 bases between. The CDR3 spans 15 residues. The CDR3 sequence: CASSLLSQPYNEQFF. DNA for the CDR3: TGTGCCAGCAGTTTATTGTCCCAACCCTACAATGAGCAGTTCTTC.

The chain has TRBV5-4 and TRBJ1-1; 9 bases match TRBD1. V shed 4 bases and J 1 base; nucleotides not matched to a gene: 8. Per germline, CDR1 SGHNT and CDR2 YYREEE (reference sequence). The CDR3 extends over 16 amino acids. The CDR3 DNA follows: TGTGCCAGCAGCCTAGGACAGGGGAATGGGAACACTGAAGCTTTCTTT. This translates into CASSLGQGNGNTEAFF.

The chain has TRBV27 and TRBJ2-1; 8 nucleotides match TRBD1. The trim removed 6 bases at V and 6 bases at J, leaving 7 bases unmatched. CDR3 length equals 14 residues. Germline lookup yields CDR1 MNHEY and CDR2 SMNVEV (reference sequence). CDR3 DNA sequence: TGTGCCAGCAGCCGGACAGGGTACGGCAATGAGCAGTTCTTC. The encoded protein is CASSRTGYGNEQFF.

The table lists this clone with a few counts. The V call is TRBV6-4, the J call TRBJ2-3; 11 nucleotides align to TRBD2. The CDR3 spans 15 residues. From germline, CDR1 is MRHNA and CDR2 SNTAGT. Trimming took 0 bases from V and 4 from J; bases not matched to a gene: 0. Written as DNA, the CDR3 is TGTGCCAGCAGTGACTCTAGCGGGGGGGCAGATACGCAGTATTTT. It encodes CASSDSSGGADTQYF.

By proportion, this clone is medium-sized (0.01 to 0.1%). The chain joins TRBV25-1 to TRBJ2-1; TRBD2 aligns across 7 bases. The CDR3 sequence is 14 residues long. CDR1 is MGHDK and CDR2 is SYGVNS in the germline V gene. V shed 1 base, J shed 11 bases, and the junction held 8 bases outside the gene matches. DNA for the CDR3: TGTGCCAGCAGTGAATCGGGGAGGGCGGTTCAGCAGTTCTTC. This translates into CASSESGRAVQQFF.

The chain is built from TRBV6-5 and TRBJ1-2; maybe TRBD1 (6 bases). The CDR3 sequence is 13 residues long. Trimming stripped 6 bases from V and 7 bases from J, with 15 bases between. In germline, CDR1 is MNHEY, CDR2 SVGAGI. The CDR3 loop is CASSPNRVGGYTF. Written as DNA, the CDR3 is TGTGCCAGCAGCCCGAACAGGGTCGGTGGCTACACCTTC.

J is TRBJ2-7 and V is TRBV18, with D perhaps TRBD2 (5 bases). CDR1 is KGHSH, CDR2 LQKENI, per germline. The CDR3 has 10 amino acids. V was clipped by 10 bases and J by 7 bases, with 11 bases between them. The CDR3 protein is CATRPGEQYF. The CDR3 DNA follows: TGTGCCACCCGACCGGGGGAGCAGTACTTC.

The chain is built from TRBV2 and TRBJ1-4, with 9 bases that match TRBD1. The V segment lost 8 bases and the J segment 8 bases; nucleotides outside the gene matches: 12. This CDR3 has 15 amino acids. In germline, CDR1 is SNHLY, CDR2 FYNNEI. CDR3 sequence reads: CASGQLQGAREKLFF. As DNA, the CDR3 is TGTGCCAGCGGCCAGCTACAGGGGGCGAGAGAAAAACTGTTTTTT.

The chain recombines TRBV25-1 with TRBJ2-7, with D maybe TRBD1 (5 bases). The CDR3 spans 16 residues. Trimming stripped 4 bases from V and 2 bases from J, with 18 bases between. CDR1 and CDR2 from the germline V gene are MGHDK and SYGVNS. The CDR3 reads CASSGSPQQATYEQYF. The CDR3 nucleotides are TGTGCCAGCAGTGGCTCCCCCCAACAGGCGACCTACGAGCAGTACTTC.

The chain is built from TRBV12-5 and TRBJ2-7; possible D gene TRBD1, 5 bases. There are 14 residues in the CDR3. V was clipped by 7 bases and J by 1 base, with 14 bases between them. The germline V gene encodes CDR1 LGHNT and CDR2 FRNRAP. CDR3 coding DNA: TGTGCTAGTGCCGTTGGACATCCATCCTACGAGCAGTACTTC. Its protein is CASAVGHPSYEQYF. Based on the CDR3 plus reference TRBV12-5 and TRBJ2-7, the full variable domain is DARVTQTPRHKVTEMGQEVTMRCQPILGHNTVFWYRQTMMQGLELLAYFRNRAPLDDSGMPKDRFSAEMPDATLATLKIQPSEPRDSAVYFCASAVGHPSYEQYFGPGTRLTVT.